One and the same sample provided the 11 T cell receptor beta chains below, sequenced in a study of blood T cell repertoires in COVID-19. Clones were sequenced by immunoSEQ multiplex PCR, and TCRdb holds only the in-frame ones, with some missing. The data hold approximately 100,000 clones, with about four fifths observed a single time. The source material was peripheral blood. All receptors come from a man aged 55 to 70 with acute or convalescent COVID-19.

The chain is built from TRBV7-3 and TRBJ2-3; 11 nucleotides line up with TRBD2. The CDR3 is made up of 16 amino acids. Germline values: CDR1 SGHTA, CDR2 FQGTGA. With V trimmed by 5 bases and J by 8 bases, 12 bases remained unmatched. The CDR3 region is CASSPYSGGAGATQYF. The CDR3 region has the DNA TGTGCCAGCAGCCCCTATAGCGGGGGGGCGGGAGCTACGCAGTATTTT.

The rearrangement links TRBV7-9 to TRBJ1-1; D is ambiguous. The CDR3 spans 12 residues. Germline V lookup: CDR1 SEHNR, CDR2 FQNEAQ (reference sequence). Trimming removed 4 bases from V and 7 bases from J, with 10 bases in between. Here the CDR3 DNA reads TGTGCCAGCAGCTCCTCAGGAATTGAAGCTTTCTTT. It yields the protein CASSSSGIEAFF.

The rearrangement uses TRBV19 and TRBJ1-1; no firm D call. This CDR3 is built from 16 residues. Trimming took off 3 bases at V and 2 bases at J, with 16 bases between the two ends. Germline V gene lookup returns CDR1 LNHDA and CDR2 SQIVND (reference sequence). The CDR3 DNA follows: TGTGCCAGTAGTATTGCGGTGCGTCACCCTAACACTGAAGCTTTCTTT. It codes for CASSIAVRHPNTEAFF.

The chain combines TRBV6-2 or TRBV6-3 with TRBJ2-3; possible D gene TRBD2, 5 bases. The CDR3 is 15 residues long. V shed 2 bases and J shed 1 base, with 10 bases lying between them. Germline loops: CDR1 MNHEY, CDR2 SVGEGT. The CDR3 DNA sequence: TGTGCCAGCAGTTACGGACTCGGGCGCACAGATACGCAGTATTTT. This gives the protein CASSYGLGRTDTQYF.

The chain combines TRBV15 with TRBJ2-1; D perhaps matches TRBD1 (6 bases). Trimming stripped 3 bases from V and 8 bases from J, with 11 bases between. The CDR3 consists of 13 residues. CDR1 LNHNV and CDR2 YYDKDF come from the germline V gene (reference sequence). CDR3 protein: CATSSHREDEQFF. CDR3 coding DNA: TGTGCCACCAGCAGCCACAGGGAAGATGAGCAGTTCTTC.

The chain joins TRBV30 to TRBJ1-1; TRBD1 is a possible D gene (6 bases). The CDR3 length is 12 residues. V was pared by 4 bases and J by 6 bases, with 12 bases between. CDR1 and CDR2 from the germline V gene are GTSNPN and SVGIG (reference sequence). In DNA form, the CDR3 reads TGTGCCTGGATTAGGGGGTTCGCTGAAGCTTTCTTT. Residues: CAWIRGFAEAFF.

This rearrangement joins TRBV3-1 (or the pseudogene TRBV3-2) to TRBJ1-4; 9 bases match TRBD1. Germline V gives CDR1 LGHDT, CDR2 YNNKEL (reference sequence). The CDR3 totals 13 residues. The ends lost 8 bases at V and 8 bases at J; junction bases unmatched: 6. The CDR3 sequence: CASFRTGEEKLFF. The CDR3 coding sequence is TGTGCCAGCTTCCGGACAGGGGAGGAAAAACTGTTTTTT.

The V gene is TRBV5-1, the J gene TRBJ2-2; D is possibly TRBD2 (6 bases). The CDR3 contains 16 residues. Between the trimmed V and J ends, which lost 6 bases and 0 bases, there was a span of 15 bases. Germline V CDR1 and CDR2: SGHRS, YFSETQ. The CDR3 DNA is TGCGCCAGCACCAACCCACGGGGGACGAACACCGGGGAGCTGTTTTTT. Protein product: CASTNPRGTNTGELFF.

The CDR3 spells CATSLAGYTDTQYF. The CDR3 coding sequence is TGTGCCACTTCACTAGCGGGGTACACAGATACGCAGTATTTT. The rearrangement uses TRBV6-6 and TRBJ2-3; 10 positions match TRBD2. The V and J ends lost 10 bases and 2 bases, in that order; junction bases with no gene match: 6. The CDR3 length is 14 residues. Germline V gives CDR1 MNHNY, CDR2 SVGAGI (reference sequence).

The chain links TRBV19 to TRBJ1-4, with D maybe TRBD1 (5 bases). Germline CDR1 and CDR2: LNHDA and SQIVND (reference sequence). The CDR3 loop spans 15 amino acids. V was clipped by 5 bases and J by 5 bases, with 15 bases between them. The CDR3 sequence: CASSDLQGVNEKLFF. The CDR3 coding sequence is TGTGCCAGTAGTGACTTGCAGGGTGTCAATGAAAAACTGTTTTTT.

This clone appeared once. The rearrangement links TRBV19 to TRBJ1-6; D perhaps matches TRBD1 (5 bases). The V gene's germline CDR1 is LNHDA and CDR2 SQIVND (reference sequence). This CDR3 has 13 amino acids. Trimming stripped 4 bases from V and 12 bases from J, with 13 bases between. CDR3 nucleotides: TGTGCCAGTAGTACGGGCAGGGAGGGACCCCTCCACTTT. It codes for CASSTGREGPLHF.